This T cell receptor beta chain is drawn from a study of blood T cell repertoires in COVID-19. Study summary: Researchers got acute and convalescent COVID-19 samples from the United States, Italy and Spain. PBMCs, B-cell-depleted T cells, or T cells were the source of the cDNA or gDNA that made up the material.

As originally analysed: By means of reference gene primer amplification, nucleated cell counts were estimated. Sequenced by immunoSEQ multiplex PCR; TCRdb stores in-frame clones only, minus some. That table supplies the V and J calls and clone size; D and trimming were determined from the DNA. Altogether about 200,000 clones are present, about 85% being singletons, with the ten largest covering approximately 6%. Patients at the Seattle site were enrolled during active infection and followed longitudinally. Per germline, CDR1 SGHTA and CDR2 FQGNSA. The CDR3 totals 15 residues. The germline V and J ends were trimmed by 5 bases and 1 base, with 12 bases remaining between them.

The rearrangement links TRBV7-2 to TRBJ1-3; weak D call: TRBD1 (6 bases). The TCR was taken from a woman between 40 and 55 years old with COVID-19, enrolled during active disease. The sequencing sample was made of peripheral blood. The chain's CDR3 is CASSPPTGSGNTIYF. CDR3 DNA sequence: TGTGCCAGCAGCCCCCCGACAGGTTCTGGAAACACCATATATTTT.